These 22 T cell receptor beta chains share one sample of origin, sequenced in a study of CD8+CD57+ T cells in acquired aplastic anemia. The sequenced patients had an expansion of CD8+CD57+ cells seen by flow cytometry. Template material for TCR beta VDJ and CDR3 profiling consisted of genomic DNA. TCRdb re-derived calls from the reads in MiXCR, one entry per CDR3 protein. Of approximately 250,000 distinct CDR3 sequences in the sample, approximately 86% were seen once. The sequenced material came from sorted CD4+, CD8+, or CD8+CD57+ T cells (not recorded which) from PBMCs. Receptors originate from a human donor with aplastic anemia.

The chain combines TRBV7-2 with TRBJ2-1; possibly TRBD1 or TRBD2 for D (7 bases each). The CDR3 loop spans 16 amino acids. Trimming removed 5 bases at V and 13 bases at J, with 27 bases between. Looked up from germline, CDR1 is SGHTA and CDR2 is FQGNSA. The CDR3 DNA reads TGTGCCAGCAGCCAGGGGGAGGGCTATGGCTACACCGACCAGTTCTTC. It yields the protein CASSQGEGYGYTDQFF.

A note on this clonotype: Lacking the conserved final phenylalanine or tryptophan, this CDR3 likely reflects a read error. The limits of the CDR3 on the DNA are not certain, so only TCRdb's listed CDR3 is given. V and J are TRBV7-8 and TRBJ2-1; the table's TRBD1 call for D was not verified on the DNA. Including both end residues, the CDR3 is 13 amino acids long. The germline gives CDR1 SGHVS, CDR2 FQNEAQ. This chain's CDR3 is CASSLAGSPDPQY.

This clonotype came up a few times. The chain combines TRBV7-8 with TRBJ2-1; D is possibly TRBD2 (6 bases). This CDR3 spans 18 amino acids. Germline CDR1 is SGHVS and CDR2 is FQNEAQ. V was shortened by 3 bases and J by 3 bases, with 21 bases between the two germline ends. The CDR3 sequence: CASSLTGPRDSRYNEQFF. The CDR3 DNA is TGTGCCAGCAGCTTGACCGGGCCCCGGGACTCCCGCTACAATGAGCAGTTCTTC.

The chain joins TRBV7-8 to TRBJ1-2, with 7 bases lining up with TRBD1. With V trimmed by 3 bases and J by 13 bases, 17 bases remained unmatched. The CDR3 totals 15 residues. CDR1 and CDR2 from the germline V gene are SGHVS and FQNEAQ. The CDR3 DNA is TGTGCCAGCAGCTTGCATCCAGACGGGACAGCCCTCTCCACCTTC. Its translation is CASSLHPDGTALSTF.

DNA of the CDR3: TGTGCCAGCAGCGCTCAGCCAGACGGAACAGCCCTTTCCTACGAGCAGTACGTC. Translating it yields CASSAQPDGTALSYEQYV. This chain joins TRBV9 and TRBJ2-7; no reliable D call. This CDR3 is built from 18 residues. CDR1 and CDR2 from the germline V gene are SGDLS and YYNGEE. Trimming stripped 3 bases from V and 1 base from J, with 23 bases between.

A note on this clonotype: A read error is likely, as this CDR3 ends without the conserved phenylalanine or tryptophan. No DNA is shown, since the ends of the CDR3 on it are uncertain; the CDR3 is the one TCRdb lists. CDR3 protein: CASSLVPGALIL. This sequence joins TRBV7-3 and TRBJ2-2. The CDR3 totals 12 residues, both ends included. Germline values: CDR1 SGHTA, CDR2 FQGTGA.

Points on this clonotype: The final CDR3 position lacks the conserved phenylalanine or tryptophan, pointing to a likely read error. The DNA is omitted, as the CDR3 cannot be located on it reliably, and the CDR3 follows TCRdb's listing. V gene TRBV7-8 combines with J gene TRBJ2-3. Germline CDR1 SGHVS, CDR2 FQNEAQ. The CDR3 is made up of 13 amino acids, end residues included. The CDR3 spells CASSFGPAETPHS.

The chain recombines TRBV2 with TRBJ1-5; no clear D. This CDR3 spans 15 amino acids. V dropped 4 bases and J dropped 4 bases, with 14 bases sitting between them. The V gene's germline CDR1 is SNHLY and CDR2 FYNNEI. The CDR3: CASSGVGSFNQPQHF. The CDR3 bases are TGTGCCAGCAGTGGGGTGGGGTCTTTTAATCAGCCCCAGCATTTT.

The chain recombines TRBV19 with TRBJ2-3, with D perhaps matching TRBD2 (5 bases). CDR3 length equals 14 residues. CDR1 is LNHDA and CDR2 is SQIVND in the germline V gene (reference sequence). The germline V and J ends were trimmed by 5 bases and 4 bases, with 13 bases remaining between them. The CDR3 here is CASSFGLPPDTQYF. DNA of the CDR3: TGTGCCAGTAGTTTCGGACTTCCCCCAGATACGCAGTATTTT.

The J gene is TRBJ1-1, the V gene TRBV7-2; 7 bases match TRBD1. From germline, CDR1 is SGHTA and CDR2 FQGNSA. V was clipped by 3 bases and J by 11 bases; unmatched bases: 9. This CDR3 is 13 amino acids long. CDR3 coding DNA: TGTGCCAGCAGCTTCGCGACAGGGAGTGATGCTTTCTTT. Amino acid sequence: CASSFATGSDAFF.

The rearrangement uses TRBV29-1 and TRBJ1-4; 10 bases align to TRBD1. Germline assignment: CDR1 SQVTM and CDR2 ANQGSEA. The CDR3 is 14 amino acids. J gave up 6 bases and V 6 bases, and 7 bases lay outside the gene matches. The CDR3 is CSVRETGGYEKLFF. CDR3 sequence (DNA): TGCAGCGTCAGAGAGACAGGGGGCTATGAAAAACTGTTTTTT.

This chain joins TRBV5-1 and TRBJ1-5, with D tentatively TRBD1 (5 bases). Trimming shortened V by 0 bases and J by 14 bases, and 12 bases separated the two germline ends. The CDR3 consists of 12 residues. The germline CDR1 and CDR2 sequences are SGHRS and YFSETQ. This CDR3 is CASSLEGATKHF. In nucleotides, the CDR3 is TGCGCCAGCAGCTTGGAAGGGGCAACTAAGCATTTT.

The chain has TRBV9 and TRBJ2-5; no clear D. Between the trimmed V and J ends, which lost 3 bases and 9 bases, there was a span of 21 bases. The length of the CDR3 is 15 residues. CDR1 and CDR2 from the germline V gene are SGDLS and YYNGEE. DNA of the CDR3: TGTGCCAGCAGCGCATGGACCGCCCGAAATCAGCCCCAGTACTTC. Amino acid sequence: CASSAWTARNQPQYF.

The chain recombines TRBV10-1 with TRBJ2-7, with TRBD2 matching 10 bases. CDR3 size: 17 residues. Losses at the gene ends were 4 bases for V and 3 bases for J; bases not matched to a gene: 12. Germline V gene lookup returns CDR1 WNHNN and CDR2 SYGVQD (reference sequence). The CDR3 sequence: CASSGVNLAGDHYEQYF. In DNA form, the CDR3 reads TGCGCCAGCAGTGGAGTAAACCTAGCGGGAGACCACTACGAGCAGTACTTC.

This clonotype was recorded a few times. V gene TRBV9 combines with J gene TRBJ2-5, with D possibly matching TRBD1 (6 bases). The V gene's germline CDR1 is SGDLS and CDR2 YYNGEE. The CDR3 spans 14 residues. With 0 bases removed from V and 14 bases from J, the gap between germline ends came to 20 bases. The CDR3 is CASSVGTDTQYFYF. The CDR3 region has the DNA TGTGCCAGCAGCGTAGGGACAGATACGCAGTATTTTTACTTC.

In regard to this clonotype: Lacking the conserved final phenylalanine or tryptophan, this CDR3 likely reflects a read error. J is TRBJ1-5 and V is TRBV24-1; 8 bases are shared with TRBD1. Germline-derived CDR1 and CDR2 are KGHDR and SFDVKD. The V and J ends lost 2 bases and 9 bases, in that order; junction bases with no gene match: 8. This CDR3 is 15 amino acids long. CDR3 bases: TGTGCCACCAGTGATTCTGGACAGGGATGGGTGCCCCAGCATTCT. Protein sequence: CATSDSGQGWVPQHS.

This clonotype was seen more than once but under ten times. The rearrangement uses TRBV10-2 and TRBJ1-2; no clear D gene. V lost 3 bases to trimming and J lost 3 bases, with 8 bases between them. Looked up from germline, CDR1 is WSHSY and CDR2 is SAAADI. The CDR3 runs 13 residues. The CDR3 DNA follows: TGCGCCAGCAGTGAAATGAGTCACTATGGCTACACCTTC. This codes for CASSEMSHYGYTF.

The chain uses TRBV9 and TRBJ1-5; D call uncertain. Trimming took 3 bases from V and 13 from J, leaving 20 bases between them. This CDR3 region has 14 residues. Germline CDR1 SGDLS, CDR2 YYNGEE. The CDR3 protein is CASSGAYSRIDQHF. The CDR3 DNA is TGTGCCAGCAGCGGGGCGTATAGCAGAATAGATCAGCATTTT.

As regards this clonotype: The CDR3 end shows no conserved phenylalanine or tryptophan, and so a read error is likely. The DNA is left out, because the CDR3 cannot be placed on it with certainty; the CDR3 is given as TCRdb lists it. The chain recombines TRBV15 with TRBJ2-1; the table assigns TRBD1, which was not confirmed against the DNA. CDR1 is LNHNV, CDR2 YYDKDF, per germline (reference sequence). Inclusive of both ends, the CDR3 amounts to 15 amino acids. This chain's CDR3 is CATSPDRGYGYTFGS.

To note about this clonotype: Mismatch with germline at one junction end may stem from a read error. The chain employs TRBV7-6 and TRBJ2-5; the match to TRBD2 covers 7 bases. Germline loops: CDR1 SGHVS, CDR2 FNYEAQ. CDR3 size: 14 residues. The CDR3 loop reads CASTLGRDPARPNF. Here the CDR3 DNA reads TGTGCCAGCACCCTAGGGAGGGACCCCGCGAGGCCCAACTTC.

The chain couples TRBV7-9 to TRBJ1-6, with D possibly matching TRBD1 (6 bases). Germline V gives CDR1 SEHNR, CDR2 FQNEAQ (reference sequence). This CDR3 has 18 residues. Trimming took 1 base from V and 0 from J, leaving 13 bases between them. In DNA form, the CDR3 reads TGTGCCAGCAGCTTAGTACCCGGGGGCCCCTCCTATAATTCACCCCTCCACTTT. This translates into CASSLVPGGPSYNSPLHF.

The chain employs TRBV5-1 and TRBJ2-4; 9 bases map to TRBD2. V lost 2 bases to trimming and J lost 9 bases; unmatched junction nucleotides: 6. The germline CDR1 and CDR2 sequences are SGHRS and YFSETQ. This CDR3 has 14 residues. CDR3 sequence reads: CASSFGGGALIQYF. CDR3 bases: TGCGCCAGCAGCTTTGGCGGGGGGGCCCTCATTCAGTACTTC.